These 13 T cell receptor beta chains were sequenced from one sample in a study of T cells in localized non-small cell lung cancer. This table comes from immunoSEQ multiplex PCR, and its TCRdb copy is limited to in-frame clones, with some not included. Of 15,000 to 20,000 clones listed, 90% are singletons. This specimen consisted of peripheral blood mononuclear cells, obtained before any cancer treatment. These TCRs come from a woman between 35 and 75 years old with stage III lung adenocarcinoma.

The V gene is TRBV6-5, the J gene TRBJ2-3; TRBD2 aligns across 7 bases. CDR1 is MNHEY and CDR2 is SVGAGI in the germline V gene. V dropped 7 bases and J dropped 1; count of bases not matched to a gene: 5. The CDR3 extends over 14 amino acids. The CDR3 coding sequence is TGTGCCAGCAATCCAACTAGCGGCACAGATACGCAGTATTTT. Amino acids: CASNPTSGTDTQYF.

The chain couples TRBV4-1 to TRBJ1-2, with 10 nucleotides matching TRBD1. This CDR3 has 14 amino acids. Germline trimming cut 4 bases from V and 8 bases from J; bases unmatched to any gene: 7. The germline gives CDR1 MGHRA, CDR2 YSYEKL. CDR3 in DNA: TGCGCCAGCAGCCGGGGACAGGGGATGGCCGGCTACACCTTC. This gives the protein CASSRGQGMAGYTF.

The rearrangement joins TRBV7-2 to TRBJ1-6, with TRBD1 identical over 8 bases. V lost 2 bases, J lost 9 bases, and 6 bases stayed unmatched. The germline V gene has CDR1 SGHTA and CDR2 FQGNSA. The CDR3 has 15 residues. The DNA for the CDR3 is TGTGCCAGCAGCTTATGGGGACAGGAAATTTCACCCCTCCACTTT. Translated: CASSLWGQEISPLHF.

V and J are TRBV28 and TRBJ1-6; D call uncertain. Germline CDR1 MDHEN, CDR2 SYDVKM. CDR3 length: 14 residues. V gave up 7 bases and J gave up 4 bases, with 11 bases separating them. The CDR3 loop is CASNPESYNSPLHF. In nucleotides, the CDR3 is TGTGCCAGCAACCCGGAATCGTATAATTCACCCCTCCACTTT. The full variable domain, in which reference TRBV28 and TRBJ1-6 provide the parts outside the CDR3, is DVKVTQSSRYLVKRTGEKVFLECVQDMDHENMFWYRQDPGLGLRLIYFSYDVKMKEKGDIPEGYSVSREKKERFSLILESASTNQTSMYLCASNPESYNSPLHFGNGTRLTVT.

V is TRBV6-5 and J is TRBJ1-1, with TRBD1 as a possible D gene (5 bases). With 0 bases removed from V and 5 bases from J, the gap between germline ends came to 13 bases. The germline gives CDR1 MNHEY, CDR2 SVGAGI. The CDR3 runs to 15 residues. Here the CDR3 reads CASSYSRQGVTEAFF. CDR3 nucleotides: TGTGCCAGCAGTTACTCGAGGCAGGGAGTGACTGAAGCTTTCTTT.

The gene calls are TRBV9 and TRBJ2-3, with D possibly being TRBD1 (6 bases). This CDR3 has 16 amino acids. V gave up 4 bases and J gave up 0 bases, with 15 bases separating them. Germline assignment: CDR1 SGDLS and CDR2 YYNGEE. Written as DNA, the CDR3 is TGTGCCAGCAGCACCCGCGGACAGACTAGCACAGATACGCAGTATTTT. It translates to CASSTRGQTSTDTQYF.

The V call is TRBV9, the J call TRBJ1-6; 10 bases map to TRBD1. J gave up 5 bases and V 7 bases, and 6 bases lay outside the gene matches. The CDR3 sequence is 15 residues long. The germline V gene encodes CDR1 SGDLS and CDR2 YYNGEE. The chain's CDR3 is CASRGGTGDNSPLHF. CDR3 nucleotides: TGTGCCAGCCGTGGGGGGACAGGGGATAATTCACCCCTCCACTTT.

V usage is TRBV4-1 and J usage is TRBJ2-5; D call uncertain. The J call may be mistaken, given a closer DNA end match to TRBJ2-7. CDR1 is MGHRA and CDR2 is YSYEKL in the germline V gene. This CDR3 is 15 amino acids long. Here the CDR3 reads CASSQGFWDSYEQYF. For the CDR3, the DNA is TGCGCCAGCAGCCAAGGGTTCTGGGATTCCTACGAGCAGTACTTC.

J is TRBJ1-1 and V is TRBV14; tentative D call: TRBD1 (6 bases). Trimming cost V 1 base and J 8 bases, with 17 bases left between them. The germline V gene has CDR1 SGHDN and CDR2 FVKESK. The CDR3 loop spans 15 amino acids. In DNA form, the CDR3 reads TGTGCCAGCAGCCAAGGGACAGCTTGGGTTCTGGAAGCTTTCTTT. Its translation is CASSQGTAWVLEAFF.

The rearrangement joins TRBV25-1 to TRBJ2-3; D call uncertain. Trimming removed 4 bases at V and 1 base at J, with 6 bases between. CDR1 and CDR2 (germline): MGHDK, SYGVNS. CDR3 size: 13 residues. The CDR3 protein is CASSGPGTDTQYF. Written as DNA, the CDR3 is TGTGCCAGCAGTGGTCCAGGCACAGATACGCAGTATTTT.

This chain uses TRBV21-1 with TRBJ2-2; the DNA was not used to check the table's D call, TRBD1. TRBV21-1 is a pseudogene locus. CDR3 length equals 16 residues. The CDR3 coding sequence is TGTGCCAGCAGCAATTCAGGGGGCGCGAACACCGGGGAGCTGTTTTTT. Its protein product is CASSNSGGANTGELFF.

The genes are TRBV6-5 and TRBJ1-2, with D possibly being TRBD1 (5 bases). V dropped 5 bases and J dropped 5 bases, with 9 bases sitting between them. There are 12 residues in the CDR3. The germline V gene encodes CDR1 MNHEY and CDR2 SVGAGI. CDR3 protein: CASSDDRYGYTF. CDR3 coding DNA: TGTGCCAGCAGTGACGACAGATATGGCTACACCTTC.

This CDR3 reads CASSPIPIRLAGSYEQYF. In DNA, the CDR3 is TGCGCCAGCAGCCCAATACCAATTAGACTAGCGGGATCCTACGAGCAGTACTTC. The rearrangement links TRBV5-1 to TRBJ2-7; 11 nucleotides agree with TRBD2. The CDR3 totals 18 residues. V was pared by 4 bases and J by 1 base, with 13 bases of the junction left unmatched. The germline gives CDR1 SGHRS, CDR2 YFSETQ. Drawing the rest from reference TRBV5-1 and TRBJ2-7, the complete variable domain is KAGVTQTPRYLIKTRGQQVTLSCSPISGHRSVSWYQQTPGQGLQFLFEYFSETQRNKGNFPGRFSGRQFSNSRSEMNVSTLELGDSALYLCASSPIPIRLAGSYEQYFGPGTRLTVT.